Reported below is one T cell receptor (beta chain). No cognate antigen has been identified for it. No much larger clone is present one base from it, and per-base qualities are unavailable. These data come from a study of blood T cell repertoires in COVID-19 (TCRdb year 2020). At the level of the whole study: Collaborator samples came from the United States, Italy and Spain and covered acute and convalescent phases of COVID-19. The prospective study material was composed of cDNA or gDNA derived from T cells, B-cell-depleted T cells, or PBMCs. Deeply sampled blood TCRbeta repertoires from subjects exposed to, actively infected with, or recovered from COVID-19 were included in the dataset. The repertoires were released in a freely available public database intended as a resource for research on the immune response to SARS-CoV-2. Samples came from the ongoing ImmuneRACE study (first 160 participants) plus 1,254 subjects from 6 global collaborators. The sample metadata nearly always contained a de-identified subject ID, COVID-19 status, age in years and sex. HLA class I and class II types, where available, came from metadata supplied by the sample provider rather than from assay-based typing. Study-level results and caveats: How much clinical and demographic metadata was included differed by source and by participant, and the metadata was provided uncurated.

The junction carries 5 bases between V and J, which are trimmed by 2 bases and 1 base respectively. Per the germline V gene, KGHSH is the CDR1 and LQKENI is the CDR2. The CDR3, from cysteine to phenylalanine, totals 13 residues. Kept here is only the CDR3 DNA, which spans 39 bases and is read in frame from base 1. The immunoSEQ Assay, a bias-controlled multiplex PCR, was used to amplify TCRbeta CDR3 regions from genomic DNA. Turning to the authors' computational methods: The number of nucleated cells in each sample was estimated from the amplification of reference gene primers within the assay. To quantify the absolute abundance of each unique TCRbeta CDR3 rearrangement, sequence reads were collapsed and filtered. For each sample, productive Simpson clonality was calculated as the square root of Simpson's diversity index over productive rearrangements. TCRdb carries this immuneACCESS record with in-frame sequences only. Its versions omit some clonotypes, under half of them owing to an unresolved V gene in the studies checked, with the rest unexplained. V, J and clone size derive from that table, while D and trimming were established from the DNA sequence. This sample comprises 80,000 to 100,000 clones, 80% of them detected only once. Around 20% of the sample lies in the top ten.

Collaborating institutions collected whole blood in K2EDTA tubes following their own protocols. For TCRbeta analysis, collaborators shipped samples as frozen whole blood, isolated PBMCs, or DNA extracted from either of those sample types. This TCR came from a human donor in a cohort sampled during active COVID-19. The sample was peripheral blood. The V and J genes are TRBV18 and TRBJ1-1; there is no confident call for the D gene. The DNA reads as follows: TGTGCCAGCTCACCAGAGAGGAACACTGAAGCTTTCTTT. Translated, this gives CASSPERNTEAFF.